This entry describes one TCR beta chain. What it binds is not known. The repertoire was sequenced with immunoSEQ multiplex PCR; TCRdb's copy has only in-frame clones and lacks some. The repertoire consists of tens of thousands of clones, with approximately 80% occurring once and the leading ten covering under 4.5%. This entry is derived from a study of a mutant IDH1 vaccine in newly diagnosed glioma. At the level of the study: Treated patients, averaging roughly 40 years, were about 60% male and about 40% female.

Trimming left V 1 base short and J 3 bases short, with 12 bases between. The CDR3 is 16 residues long. Germline V gene lookup returns CDR1 LNHDA and CDR2 SQIVND (reference sequence). Specified time point: week 35, safety follow-up. With topical imiquimod, each dose of the vaccine consisted of 300 ug of mutant IDH1 20-mer peptide. New IDH1-mutant, ATRX-lost WHO grade 3 or 4 astrocytomas occurred in donors. Here the sequenced sample was PBMCs, taken from a glioma patient whose treatment included an IDH1 peptide vaccine. V gene TRBV19 combines with J gene TRBJ1-4; possibly TRBD1 for D (6 bases). This TCR was sampled from a woman between 18 and 30 years old with glioma. The CDR3 DNA reads TGTGCCAGTAGTATAGCAACCAGGGGATCTAATGAAAAACTGTTTTTT. Translated: CASSIATRGSNEKLFF.